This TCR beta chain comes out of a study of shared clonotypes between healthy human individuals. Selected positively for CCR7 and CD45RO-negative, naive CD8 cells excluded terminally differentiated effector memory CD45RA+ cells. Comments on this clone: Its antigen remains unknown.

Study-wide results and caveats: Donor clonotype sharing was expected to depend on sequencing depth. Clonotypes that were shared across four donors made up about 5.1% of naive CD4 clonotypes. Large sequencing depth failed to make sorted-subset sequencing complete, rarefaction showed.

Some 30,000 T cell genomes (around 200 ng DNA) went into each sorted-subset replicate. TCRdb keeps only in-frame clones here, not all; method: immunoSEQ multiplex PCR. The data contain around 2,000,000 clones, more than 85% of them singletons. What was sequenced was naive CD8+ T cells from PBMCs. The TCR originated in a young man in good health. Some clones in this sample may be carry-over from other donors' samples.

The DNA for the CDR3 is TGTGCCAGCAGTTTAACGGCGGCGGGAGTCATAGATACGCAGTATTTT. Translated, it gives CASSLTAAGVIDTQYF. The chain has TRBV27 and TRBJ2-3; TRBD2 aligns across 7 bases. The length of the CDR3 is 16 residues. Trimming took 2 bases from V and 5 from J; bases not matched to a gene: 10. Germline assignment: CDR1 MNHEY and CDR2 SMNVEV (reference sequence).